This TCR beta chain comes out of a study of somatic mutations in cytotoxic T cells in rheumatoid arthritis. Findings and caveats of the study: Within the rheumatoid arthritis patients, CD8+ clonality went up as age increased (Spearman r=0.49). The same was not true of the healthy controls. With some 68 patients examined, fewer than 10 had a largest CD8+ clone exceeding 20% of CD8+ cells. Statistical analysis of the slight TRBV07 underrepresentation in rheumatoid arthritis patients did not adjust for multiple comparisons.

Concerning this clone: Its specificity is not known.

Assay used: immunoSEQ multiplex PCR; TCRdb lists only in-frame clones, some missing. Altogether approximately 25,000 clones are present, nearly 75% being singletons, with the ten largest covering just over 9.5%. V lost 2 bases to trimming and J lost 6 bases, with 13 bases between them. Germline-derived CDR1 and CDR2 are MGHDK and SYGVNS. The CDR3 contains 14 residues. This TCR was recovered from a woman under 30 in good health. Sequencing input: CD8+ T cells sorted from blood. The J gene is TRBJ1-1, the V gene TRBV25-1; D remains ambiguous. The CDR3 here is CASSERALASEAFF. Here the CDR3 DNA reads TGTGCCAGCAGTGAAAGGGCCCTAGCTTCTGAAGCTTTCTTT.